The clone carrying this T cell receptor (beta chain) was found many times. Its antigen is not known. This CDR3 comprises 14 residues. CDR1 is SGHTA, CDR2 FQGNSA, per germline. V was pared by 7 bases and J by 3 bases, with 13 bases between. The data derive from a study of T cells in Graves' hyperthyroidism and ophthalmopathy. What was amplified from RNA transcripts were TCR beta CDR3 regions. Using the HTBI primer set, a first-round RT-PCR was run on the TCR CDR3. TCRdb passed the multiplex PCR reads through MiXCR, listing each CDR3 protein once. The sample shows about 350,000 distinct CDR3 sequences, around 14% of them seen only once. Study-level points and caveats: Separating ophthalmopathy from stable hyperthyroidism was achieved by a 13 V-J model. In the blood, most expanded thyroid clonotypes above 0.001 appeared as well. The model's output predicted ophthalmopathy at a median of roughly 6.9 months prior to onset.

Patients having uncontrolled infection, another autoimmune disease, pregnancy or lactation were not included. This rearrangement joins TRBV7-2 to TRBJ1-5; D call uncertain. The clonotype comes from a woman under 40 with Graves' hyperthyroidism. Specimen: blood. CDR3 coding DNA: TGTGCCAGCAACCTAGGAGGGAACAATCAGCCCCAGCATTTT. Residues: CASNLGGNNQPQHF. The full variable domain, rest sourced from reference TRBV7-2 and TRBJ1-5, is GAGVSQSPSNKVTEKGKDVELRCDPISGHTALYWYRQSLGQGLEFLIYFQGNSAPDKSGLPSDRFSAERTGGSVSTLTIQRTQQEDSAVYLCASNLGGNNQPQHFGDGTRLSIL.